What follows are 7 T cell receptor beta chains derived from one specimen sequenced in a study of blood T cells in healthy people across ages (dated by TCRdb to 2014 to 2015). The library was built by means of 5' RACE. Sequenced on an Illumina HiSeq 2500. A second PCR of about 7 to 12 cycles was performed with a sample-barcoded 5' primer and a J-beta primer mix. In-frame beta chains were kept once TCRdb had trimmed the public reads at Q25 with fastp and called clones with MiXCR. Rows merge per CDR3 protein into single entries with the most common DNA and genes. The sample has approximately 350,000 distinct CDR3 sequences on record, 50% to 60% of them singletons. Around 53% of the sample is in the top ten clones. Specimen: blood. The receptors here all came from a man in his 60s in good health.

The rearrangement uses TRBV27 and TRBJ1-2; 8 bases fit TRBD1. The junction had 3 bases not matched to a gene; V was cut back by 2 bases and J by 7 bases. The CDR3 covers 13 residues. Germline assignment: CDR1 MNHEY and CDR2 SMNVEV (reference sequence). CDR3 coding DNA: TGTGCCAGCAGTTTACAGGGGGCGGCTGGCTACACCTTC. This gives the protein CASSLQGAAGYTF.

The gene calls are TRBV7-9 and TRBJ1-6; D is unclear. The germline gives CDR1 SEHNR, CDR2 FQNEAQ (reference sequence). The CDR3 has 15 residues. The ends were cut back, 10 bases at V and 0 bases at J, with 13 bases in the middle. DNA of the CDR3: TGTGCCACCCTCGTTGGGAGCTCCTATAATTCACCCCTCCACTTT. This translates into CATLVGSSYNSPLHF.

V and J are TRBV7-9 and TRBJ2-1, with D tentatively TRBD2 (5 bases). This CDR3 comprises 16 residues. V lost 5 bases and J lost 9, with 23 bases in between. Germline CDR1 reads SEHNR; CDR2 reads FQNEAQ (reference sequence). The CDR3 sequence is CASSPRPGSSVGEQFF. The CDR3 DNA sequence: TGTGCCAGCAGCCCCCGGCCGGGATCATCGGTGGGTGAGCAGTTCTTC. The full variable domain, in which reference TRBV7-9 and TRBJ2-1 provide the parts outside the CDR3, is DTGVSQNPRHKITKRGQNVTFRCDPISEHNRLYWYRQTLGQGPEFLTYFQNEAQLEKSRLLSDRFSAERPKGSFSTLEIQRTEQGDSAMYLCASSPRPGSSVGEQFFGPGTRLTVL.

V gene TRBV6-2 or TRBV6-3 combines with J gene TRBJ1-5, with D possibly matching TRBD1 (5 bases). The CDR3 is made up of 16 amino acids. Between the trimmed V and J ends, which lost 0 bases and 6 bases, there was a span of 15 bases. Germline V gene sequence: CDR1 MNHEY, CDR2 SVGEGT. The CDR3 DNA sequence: TGTGCCAGCAGTTACTCGAGTACAGGCGGGGGTCAGCCCCAGCATTTT. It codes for CASSYSSTGGGQPQHF.

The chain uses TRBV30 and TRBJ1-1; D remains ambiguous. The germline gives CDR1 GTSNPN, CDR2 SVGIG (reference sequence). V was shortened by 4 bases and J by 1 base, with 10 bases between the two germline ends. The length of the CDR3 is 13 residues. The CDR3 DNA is TGTGCCTGGATTCCTGCCGGGAACACTGAAGCTTTCTTT. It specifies CAWIPAGNTEAFF.

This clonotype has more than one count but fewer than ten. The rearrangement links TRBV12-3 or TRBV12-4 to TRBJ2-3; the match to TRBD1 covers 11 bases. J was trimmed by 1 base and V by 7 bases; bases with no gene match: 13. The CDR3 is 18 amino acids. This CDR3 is CASTTGQGALSGTDTQYF. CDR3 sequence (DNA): TGTGCCAGCACCACAGGACAGGGGGCCCTTTCTGGCACAGATACGCAGTATTTT.

The CDR3 DNA follows: TGTGCCAGCAGTTTAGGAGGACACTTTGAAGCTTTCTTT. This sequence encodes CASSLGGHFEAFF. V usage is TRBV27 and J usage is TRBJ1-1; D is possibly TRBD1 (5 bases). The CDR3 consists of 13 residues. CDR1 is MNHEY, CDR2 SMNVEV, per germline (reference sequence). The V and J ends lost 2 bases and 7 bases respectively, with 11 bases between them.